These T cell receptor beta chains were read from a single sample in a study of blood T cell repertoires in COVID-19. Profiling relied on immunoSEQ multiplex PCR, and the TCRdb table lists in-frame clones only, not all of them. The table lists approximately 75,000 clones, 70% to 90% of them singletons. The sample consisted of peripheral blood. The source is an elderly woman with acute or convalescent COVID-19. CDR3s include the opening cysteine and the closing phenylalanine or tryptophan. Each record gives: clone size, D gene, J gene, V gene, CDR3 DNA, CDR3 protein. D genes are given only for firm matches. Some rows have no size entry. The others give once, few or many, or a class for an expanded clone.

size: once; D: -; J: TRBJ1-1; V: TRBV19; DNA: TGTGCCAGTAGCCGAGCCGTGGGGGCCCAAGCTTTCTTT; CDR3: CASSRAVGAQAFF
size: -; D: TRBD1; J: TRBJ2-7; V: TRBV10-3; DNA: TGTGCCATCAGTGAGGGACAGGGGTTGGGTGAGCAGTACTTC; CDR3: CAISEGQGLGEQYF
size: few; D: -; J: TRBJ2-7; V: TRBV10-2; DNA: TGCGCCAGCAGTGAGCAACAGCCTCTCCTCTCCTACGAGCAGTACTTC; CDR3: CASSEQQPLLSYEQYF
size: -; D: TRBD1; J: TRBJ1-3; V: TRBV2; DNA: TGTGCCGGCCGGACAGGGGACTCTGGAAACACCATATATTTT; CDR3: CAGRTGDSGNTIYF
size: -; D: TRBD1; J: TRBJ1-1; V: TRBV7-8; DNA: TGTGCCAGCAGCTTAGGTCTCCGGGACAGATATAACACTGAAGCTTTCTTT; CDR3: CASSLGLRDRYNTEAFF
size: -; D: TRBD1; J: TRBJ1-1; V: TRBV19; DNA: TGTGCCAGTAGCTGGGACAGGGGAAGCACTGAAGCTTTCTTT; CDR3: CASSWDRGSTEAFF
size: once; D: TRBD2; J: TRBJ2-7; V: TRBV5-1; DNA: TGCGCCAGCAGAGATAGACTAGCGGGAGGTGGAGAGCAGTACTTC; CDR3: CASRDRLAGGGEQYF
size: -; D: -; J: TRBJ1-2; V: TRBV6-5; DNA: TGTGCCAGCACCACGAGCCCCAAGAGTAACTATGGCTACACCTTC; CDR3: CASTTSPKSNYGYTF
size: -; D: TRBD1; J: TRBJ1-2; V: TRBV12-3/TRBV12-4; DNA: TGTGCCAGCAGTATCTGGACAGGGGGCTACACCTTC; CDR3: CASSIWTGGYTF
size: -; D: TRBD1; J: TRBJ1-1; V: TRBV25-1; DNA: TGTGCCACCGAAACCCAGGGGGGGAACACTGAAGCTTTCTTT; CDR3: CATETQGGNTEAFF
size: -; D: TRBD2; J: TRBJ2-5; V: TRBV29-1; DNA: TGCAGCGTTGAGGTCTTCCCTAGCGGTTCCCAAGAGACCCAGTACTTC; CDR3: CSVEVFPSGSQETQYF
size: -; D: TRBD1; J: TRBJ2-5; V: TRBV6-1; DNA: TGTGCCAGCAGTGACGGGACAGGGGGGCAAGAGACCCAGTACTTC; CDR3: CASSDGTGGQETQYF
size: -; D: -; J: TRBJ2-2; V: TRBV19; DNA: TGTGCCAGTAGAGATGCGGACACCGGGGAGCTGTTTTTT; CDR3: CASRDADTGELFF
size: -; D: -; J: TRBJ1-4; V: TRBV28; DNA: TGTGCCAGCAGGAAACTAGATCTCGGTGAAAAACTGTTTTTT; CDR3: CASRKLDLGEKLFF